Following are 2 T cell receptor beta chains from one sample sequenced in a study of memory CD4+ T cells and cytomegalovirus serostatus. Single viable CD3+CD4+CD8-CD45RO+ cells were sorted as the memory CD4+ T cells. Profiled with immunoSEQ multiplex PCR; TCRdb holds only in-frame clones, not every one. The profile shows about 52,000 clones, around 88% of them singletons. Sequencing was done on a sample of memory CD4+ T cells from blood. These receptors came from an adult in good health and CMV-seropositive.

V gene TRBV6-1 combines with J gene TRBJ2-7; no reliable D call. Germline V CDR1 and CDR2: MNHNS, SASEGT. This CDR3 contains 14 residues. V lost 4 bases, J lost 0 bases, and 10 bases lay in between. CDR3 nucleotides: TGTGCCAGCAGTGGAAGGGCAAGCTCCTACGAGCAGTACTTC. It translates to CASSGRASSYEQYF.

The chain combines TRBV28 with TRBJ1-4; the D is unclear. The CDR3 consists of 12 residues. Trimming cost V 5 bases and J 7 bases, with 8 bases left between them. The germline V gene encodes CDR1 MDHEN and CDR2 SYDVKM. As DNA, the CDR3 is TGTGCCAGCAGTCCAAGGGTTGAAAAACTGTTTTTT. Protein product: CASSPRVEKLFF.